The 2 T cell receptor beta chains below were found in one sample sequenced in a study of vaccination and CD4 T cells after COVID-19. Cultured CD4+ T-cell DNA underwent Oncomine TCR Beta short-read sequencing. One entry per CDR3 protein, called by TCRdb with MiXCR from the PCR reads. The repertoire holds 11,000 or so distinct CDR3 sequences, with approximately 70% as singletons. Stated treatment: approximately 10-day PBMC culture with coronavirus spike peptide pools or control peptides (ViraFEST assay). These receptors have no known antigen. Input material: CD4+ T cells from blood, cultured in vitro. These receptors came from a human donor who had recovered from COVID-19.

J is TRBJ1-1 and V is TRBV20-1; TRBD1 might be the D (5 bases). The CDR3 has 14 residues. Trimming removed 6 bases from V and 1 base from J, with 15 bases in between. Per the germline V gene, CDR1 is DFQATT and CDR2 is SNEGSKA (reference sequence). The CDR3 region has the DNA TGCAGTGCCGACGGGACGGGAAGGAACACTGAAGCTTTCTTT. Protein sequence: CSADGTGRNTEAFF.

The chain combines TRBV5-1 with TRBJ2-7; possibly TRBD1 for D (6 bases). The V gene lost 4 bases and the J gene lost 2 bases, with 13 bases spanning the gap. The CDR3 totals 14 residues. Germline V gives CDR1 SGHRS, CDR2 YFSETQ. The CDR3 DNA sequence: TGCGCCAGCAGCGCCGGGACAACGACCTACGAGCAGTACTTC. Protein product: CASSAGTTTYEQYF. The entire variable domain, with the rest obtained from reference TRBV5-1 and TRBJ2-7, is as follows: KAGVTQTPRYLIKTRGQQVTLSCSPISGHRSVSWYQQTPGQGLQFLFEYFSETQRNKGNFPGRFSGRQFSNSRSEMNVSTLELGDSALYLCASSAGTTTYEQYFGPGTRLTVT.